This entry concerns a single TCR beta chain. The antigen is undetermined. There were only healthy Caucasians among the donors. This sample was included in a study of identical twins. Notes on the study in general: Fewer insertions characterized abundant cord blood beta clonotypes, whereas memory repertoires showed none.

TCRdb re-called the 5' RACE reads through MiXCR, storing one row per CDR3 protein. The table has some 440,000 distinct CDR3 sequences, approximately 24% seen once; the top ten hold just under 3%. These sequences were also reported in another study, on T cells expressing NK-cell markers. As reported in that work: Several of the donors carried dominant NKG2C+ clonotypes that took up 1.0-7.0% of their CD8+ T cells. These clonotypes additionally ranked first within the CD3+CD56-NKG2C+ fraction of a handful of donors.

This clonotype was obtained from a woman in her late teens or twenties in good health. The specimen sequenced was CD4+ T cells sorted from blood.

The CDR3 protein is CASSYRDPIASGANVLTF. The CDR3 DNA sequence: TGTGCCAGCAGTTACCGTGACCCTATAGCGTCTGGGGCCAACGTCCTGACTTTC. The chain recombines TRBV6-5 with TRBJ2-6; D possibly corresponds to TRBD2 (5 bases). CDR1 MNHEY and CDR2 SVGAGI come from the germline V gene. This CDR3 has 18 residues. The V and J ends lost 2 bases and 1 base respectively, with 15 bases between them.